This T cell receptor (beta chain) is from a study of shared clonotypes between healthy human individuals. About this clone itself: The sample has other DNA sequences that encode this CDR3 too.

Produced via immunoSEQ multiplex PCR; TCRdb's table is partial and in-frame only. The sample has fewer than 600,000 clones, 79% seen once. This CDR3 is 16 amino acids long. CDR1 is SGHNT, CDR2 YYREEE, per germline (reference sequence). V was clipped by 0 bases and J by 1 base, with 14 bases between them. There were only Caucasian adults among the donors, and all lived in Nashville, Tennessee. Material for sequencing was PBMCs. V gene TRBV5-4 combines with J gene TRBJ2-7, with D tentatively TRBD1 (5 bases). The receptor comes from a woman aged 40 to 55 in good health. Some clones in this sample may be carry-over from other donors' samples. The CDR3 DNA sequence: TGTGCCAGCAGCTTGGTAGGTGGGGCCGCGTCCTACGAGCAGTACTTC. It translates to CASSLVGGAASYEQYF.